This T cell receptor beta chain derives from a study of spatial heterogeneity in lung cancer. In this sample, this clonotype turned up once. Stated time point: blood at routine non-recurrence follow-up after resection. TCRdb analysed the 5' RACE reads with MiXCR anew, one entry per CDR3 protein. The data contain under 20,000 distinct CDR3 sequences, 8% to 10% of them seen just once; the ten biggest clones take up 36%. The sequence came from a female donor with early-stage non-small cell lung cancer. This specimen consisted of PBMCs, obtained at follow-up.

For the CDR3, the DNA is TGTGCCAGCAGTCTACGAAGGGCATGGCGGGCATCCCAAGAGACCCAGTACTTC. It yields the protein CASSLRRAWRASQETQYF. The V gene is TRBV28, the J gene TRBJ2-5, with D maybe TRBD2 (5 bases). This CDR3 spans 18 amino acids. V lost 5 bases, J lost 1 base, and 23 bases lay in between. CDR1 and CDR2 (germline): MDHEN, SYDVKM.